A single sample is the source of the 32 T cell receptor beta chains below, sequenced in a study of response to subunit inactivated influenza vaccine. TCRdb re-called the RT-PCR reads with MiXCR, one entry per CDR3 protein. The sample carries roughly 460,000 distinct CDR3 sequences, roughly 9.7% recorded once. The starting material was PBMCs from blood, obtained around seven weeks after vaccination. Receptor source: a man in his fifties or sixties who received an inactivated influenza vaccine.

In its sample, this clonotype was seen many times. DNA of the CDR3: TGTGCCAGCAGCGTATCAGGCGGGGTCACAGATACGCAGTATTTT. Protein: CASSVSGGVTDTQYF. The rearrangement joins TRBV9 to TRBJ2-3, with D perhaps matching TRBD2 (6 bases). Trimming cost V 1 base and J 2 bases, with 11 bases left between them. The CDR3 runs 15 residues. The V gene's germline CDR1 is SGDLS and CDR2 YYNGEE.

J is TRBJ2-5 and V is TRBV5-6; the match to TRBD1 covers 7 bases. The germline V gene has CDR1 SGHDT and CDR2 YYEEEE. With V trimmed by 3 bases and J by 7 bases, 6 bases remained unmatched. This CDR3 has 13 residues. The CDR3 spells CASSSQGYGTQYF. The CDR3 DNA is TGTGCCAGCAGCTCACAGGGGTACGGGACCCAGTACTTC.

This clonotype came up a few times. The V gene is TRBV20-1, the J gene TRBJ2-3; 7 bases are shared with TRBD2. In germline, CDR1 is DFQATT, CDR2 SNEGSKA (reference sequence). This CDR3 has 16 amino acids. The ends lost 2 bases at V and 0 bases at J; junction bases unmatched: 8. CDR3 region: CSARMVLAASTDTQYF. DNA for the CDR3: TGCAGTGCTAGAATGGTCCTAGCGGCTAGCACAGATACGCAGTATTTT.

The genes are TRBV24-1 and TRBJ2-2, with D tentatively TRBD2 (7 bases). CDR1 is KGHDR, CDR2 SFDVKD, per germline. The V and J ends lost 9 bases and 0 bases respectively, with 16 bases between them. The CDR3 runs 16 residues. The CDR3 protein is CATALGGGPNTGELFF. CDR3 DNA sequence: TGTGCCACCGCCCTTGGCGGGGGCCCGAACACCGGGGAGCTGTTTTTT.

Comment on this clonotype: The conserved phenylalanine or tryptophan is not found at the CDR3 terminus, so this likely reflects a read error. The chain is built from TRBV4-1 and TRBJ2-5; no definite D call. CDR1 is MGHRA, CDR2 YSYEKL, per germline. V dropped 5 bases and J dropped 4 bases, with 11 bases sitting between them. CDR3 size: 13 residues. The CDR3 protein is CASSLNSRETQYY. The CDR3, as DNA: TGCGCCAGCAGCTTAAACTCAAGAGAGACCCAGTACTAC.

This clonotype was counted only a few times. The V gene is TRBV10-3, the J gene TRBJ1-2; TRBD1 is a possible D gene (5 bases). This CDR3 region has 15 residues. V lost 5 bases to trimming and J lost 4 bases, with 17 bases between them. Germline assignment: CDR1 ENHRY and CDR2 SYGVKD. The DNA of the CDR3 is TGTGCCATCAGTCCCCGACAGCACGGCTCCTATGGCTACACCTTC. Translating gives CAISPRQHGSYGYTF.

This clonotype was seen repeatedly, ten times or more. The V call is TRBV27, the J call TRBJ2-6, with 9 bases matching TRBD2. With V trimmed by 6 bases and J by 0 bases, 6 bases remained unmatched. CDR3 length: 17 residues. CDR1 is MNHEY, CDR2 SMNVEV, per germline (reference sequence). In DNA, the CDR3 is TGTGCCAGCAGGCGACTAGCGGAGCTCTCTGGGGCCAACGTCCTGACTTTC. Protein: CASRRLAELSGANVLTF.

The chain carries TRBV7-9 and TRBJ1-2; D gene unclear. V gave up 3 bases and J gave up 0 bases, with 8 bases separating them. The CDR3 consists of 14 residues. CDR1 is SEHNR, CDR2 FQNEAQ, per germline (reference sequence). The CDR3 DNA reads TGTGCCAGCAGCTTGGGCAGACCTAACTATGGCTACACCTTC. This translates into CASSLGRPNYGYTF.

This clonotype was seen a handful of times. The V and J genes are TRBV28 and TRBJ1-5, with D possibly matching TRBD1 (6 bases). V shed 3 bases and J shed 6 bases, with 12 bases lying between them. CDR3 length: 14 amino acids. Germline V gene lookup returns CDR1 MDHEN and CDR2 SYDVKM. The CDR3 loop reads CASSFLGGVQPQHF. The CDR3 coding sequence is TGTGCCAGCAGTTTTCTGGGGGGCGTTCAGCCCCAGCATTTT.

This clonotype was counted at least ten times. This rearrangement joins TRBV5-5 to TRBJ1-1; TRBD1 might be the D (6 bases). Germline V lookup: CDR1 SGHKS, CDR2 YYEKEE (reference sequence). The CDR3 sequence is 14 residues long. V dropped 5 bases and J dropped 0 bases, with 11 bases sitting between them. The CDR3 sequence is CASSSGHLNTEAFF. CDR3 in DNA: TGTGCCAGCAGTTCGGGACACCTGAACACTGAAGCTTTCTTT. Variable domain in full (rest from reference TRBV5-5 and TRBJ1-1): DAGVTQSPTHLIKTRGQQVTLRCSPISGHKSVSWYQQVLGQGPQFIFQYYEKEERGRGNFPDRFSARQFPNYSSELNVNALLLGDSALYLCASSSGHLNTEAFFGQGTRLTVV.

J is TRBJ2-7 and V is TRBV5-1, with 11 bases identical to TRBD2. After removal of 4 bases from V and 3 bases from J, the junction contained 6 bases not matched to a gene. Germline V gives CDR1 SGHRS, CDR2 YFSETQ. The CDR3 loop spans 15 amino acids. This CDR3 reads CASSPTSGALYEQYF. Written as DNA, the CDR3 is TGCGCCAGCAGCCCGACTAGCGGGGCCCTCTACGAGCAGTACTTC.

This chain joins TRBV2 and TRBJ1-1, with 9 bases that match TRBD1. Trimming at V came to 7 bases and at J to 4 bases, leaving 7 bases not matched to a gene. The germline V gene has CDR1 SNHLY and CDR2 FYNNEI. This CDR3 contains 14 residues. The CDR3 spells CASTKDRGVTEAFF. The CDR3, as DNA: TGTGCCAGCACCAAGGACAGGGGAGTCACTGAAGCTTTCTTT.

This clonotype was seen at least ten times. This sequence joins TRBV7-2 and TRBJ2-2; 7 bases align to TRBD1. The CDR3 extends over 14 amino acids. V shed 5 bases, J shed 6 bases, and the junction held 6 bases outside the gene matches. Germline V gives CDR1 SGHTA, CDR2 FQGNSA. The DNA of the CDR3 is TGTGCCAGCAGCCCCCCAGACAGGGCCGGGGAGCTGTTTTTT. Amino acids: CASSPPDRAGELFF.

This clonotype was detected many times. The rearrangement joins TRBV20-1 to TRBJ2-5; 7 nucleotides match TRBD2. The V gene's germline CDR1 is DFQATT and CDR2 SNEGSKA (reference sequence). After removal of 1 base from V and 5 bases from J, the junction contained 7 bases not matched to a gene. The CDR3 runs to 14 residues. As DNA, the CDR3 is TGCAGTGCTAGAGGGGCGGGAGTCCTGGAGACCCAGTACTTC. It yields the protein CSARGAGVLETQYF.

This clonotype was counted many times. The V call is TRBV6-1, the J call TRBJ2-3; 10 bases line up with TRBD2. The V gene's germline CDR1 is MNHNS and CDR2 SASEGT. Trimming at V came to 8 bases and at J to 6 bases, leaving 8 bases not matched to a gene. CDR3 length: 14 residues. The chain's CDR3 is CASLGLAASDTQYF. The CDR3 DNA follows: TGTGCCAGCCTAGGACTAGCGGCTTCCGATACGCAGTATTTT.

This clonotype was recorded at least ten times. CDR3 region: CASSFGTGKETQYF. For the CDR3, the DNA is TGTGCCAGCAGTTTCGGGACAGGGAAAGAGACCCAGTACTTC. This chain uses TRBV12-3 or TRBV12-4 with TRBJ2-5; TRBD1 matches at 9 bases. The V and J ends lost 3 bases and 3 bases, in that order; junction bases with no gene match: 2. The CDR3 sequence is 14 residues long.

V and J are TRBV11-2 and TRBJ2-3; no definite D call. Germline values: CDR1 SGHAT, CDR2 FQNNGV. The CDR3 is 13 amino acids. The V and J ends lost 0 bases and 11 bases respectively, with 12 bases between them. The CDR3 coding sequence is TGTGCCAGCAGCTTAGACAGACACCTTGGGCAGTATTTT. It translates to CASSLDRHLGQYF.

In this sample, this clonotype turned up a few times. One end of the junction is discordant with germline, which a read error may explain. The chain has TRBV7-2 and TRBJ1-2, with a tentative D call TRBD1 (5 bases). Germline-derived CDR1 and CDR2 are SGHTA and FQGNSA. The CDR3 length is 14 residues. The CDR3 coding sequence is TGTGCCAGCAGCGTGCGTCTGGGGGTTGATGGCCACACCTTC. Residues: CASSVRLGVDGHTF.

This clonotype came up a few times. The CDR3 spells CASSSLRERTGELFF. The CDR3 coding sequence is TGTGCCAGCAGCTCCTTGCGGGAGAGGACCGGGGAGCTGTTTTTT. The chain combines TRBV5-5 with TRBJ2-2, with TRBD2 matching 7 bases. Germline V lookup: CDR1 SGHKS, CDR2 YYEKEE (reference sequence). The V gene end was trimmed by 3 bases and the J gene end by 5 bases; junction bases not matched to a gene: 7. The CDR3 contains 15 residues.

This clonotype came up a few times. V usage is TRBV2 and J usage is TRBJ2-1; no definite D call. The CDR3 sequence is 12 residues long. Trimming shortened V by 6 bases and J by 12 bases, and 15 bases separated the two germline ends. The germline gives CDR1 SNHLY, CDR2 FYNNEI. The CDR3 reads CASRGTALGQFF. The CDR3, as DNA: TGTGCCAGCAGGGGCACGGCCCTCGGGCAGTTCTTC.

The V call is TRBV7-2, the J call TRBJ2-2, with D possibly being TRBD2 (5 bases). CDR3 length equals 16 residues. The ends were cut back, 4 bases at V and 1 base at J, with 13 bases in the middle. Germline V gives CDR1 SGHTA, CDR2 FQGNSA. CDR3 nucleotides: TGTGCCAGCAGCTGGACTCCTCGGGAGAACACCGGGGAGCTGTTTTTT. Translation gives CASSWTPRENTGELFF. The full variable domain, with the rest looked up from reference TRBV7-2 and TRBJ2-2, is GAGVSQSPSNKVTEKGKDVELRCDPISGHTALYWYRQSLGQGLEFLIYFQGNSAPDKSGLPSDRFSAERTGGSVSTLTIQRTQQEDSAVYLCASSWTPRENTGELFFGEGSRLTVL.

This clonotype was seen only a few times. This chain connects TRBV20-1 to TRBJ2-1; D remains unclear. The CDR3 contains 16 residues. V dropped 1 base and J dropped 0 bases, with 13 bases sitting between them. Germline V gives CDR1 DFQATT, CDR2 SNEGSKA (reference sequence). The DNA for the CDR3 is TGCAGTGCTAGAGTTCCCAGCGCGAGCTCCTACAATGAGCAGTTCTTC. This gives the protein CSARVPSASSYNEQFF.

This clonotype came up a few times. The chain has TRBV10-2 and TRBJ2-7, with a tentative D call TRBD1 (7 bases). V was trimmed by 2 bases and J by 7 bases, leaving 15 bases between them. Per the germline V gene, CDR1 is WSHSY and CDR2 is SAAADI. The CDR3 contains 14 residues. In nucleotides, the CDR3 is TGCGCCAGCAGTGAGGGGGGGCGCAGGGGGGAGCAGTACTTC. Encoded protein: CASSEGGRRGEQYF.

The rearrangement links TRBV2 to TRBJ2-2; D is uncertain. Looked up from germline, CDR1 is SNHLY and CDR2 is FYNNEI. The V end was cut by 6 bases, the J end by 6 bases, with 14 bases between. The CDR3 runs to 14 residues. The CDR3 sequence: CASRPRVGPGELFF. CDR3 nucleotide sequence: TGTGCCAGCAGGCCAAGGGTTGGCCCCGGGGAGCTGTTTTTT. Combining the CDR3 with reference TRBV2 and TRBJ2-2 gives the whole variable domain EPEVTQTPSHQVTQMGQEVILRCVPISNHLYFYWYRQILGQKVEFLVSFYNNEISEKSEIFDDQFSVERPDGSNFTLKIRSTKLEDSAMYFCASRPRVGPGELFFGEGSRLTVL.

The chain joins TRBV5-1 to TRBJ1-1, with no clear D. Trimming removed 0 bases from V and 4 bases from J, with 13 bases in between. The CDR3 covers 15 residues. The germline V gene has CDR1 SGHRS and CDR2 YFSETQ. This chain's CDR3 is CASSLVEARSTEAFF. CDR3 DNA: TGCGCCAGCAGCTTGGTCGAGGCCCGGAGCACTGAAGCTTTCTTT. Variable domain in full (rest from reference TRBV5-1 and TRBJ1-1): KAGVTQTPRYLIKTRGQQVTLSCSPISGHRSVSWYQQTPGQGLQFLFEYFSETQRNKGNFPGRFSGRQFSNSRSEMNVSTLELGDSALYLCASSLVEARSTEAFFGQGTRLTVV.

This clonotype was recorded a few times. This chain connects TRBV6-1 to TRBJ2-1, with TRBD2 matching over 16 bases. This CDR3 is 18 amino acids long. Germline assignment: CDR1 MNHNS and CDR2 SASEGT. The ends lost 6 bases at V and 9 bases at J; junction bases unmatched: 14. This CDR3 reads CASSHNAGTSGRAGEQFF. The CDR3 DNA reads TGTGCCAGCAGCCACAACGCCGGGACTAGCGGGAGGGCCGGTGAGCAGTTCTTC.

This clonotype was seen only a few times. V usage is TRBV9 and J usage is TRBJ2-3, with D possibly matching TRBD1 (6 bases). The germline CDR1 and CDR2 sequences are SGDLS and YYNGEE. The CDR3 is 15 residues long. Trimming took off 0 bases at V and 2 bases at J, with 10 bases between the two ends. The CDR3 protein is CASSVEGQTTDTQYF. The DNA for the CDR3 is TGTGCCAGCAGCGTAGAAGGACAGACCACAGATACGCAGTATTTT.

In this sample, this clonotype turned up a few times. The rearrangement uses TRBV29-1 and TRBJ2-5; TRBD1 matches at 7 bases. This CDR3 is 13 amino acids long. With 7 bases clipped from V and 4 bases from J, the junction kept 9 bases outside the gene matches. Germline CDR1 and CDR2: SQVTM and ANQGSEA. CDR3 amino acids: CSADRVQGETQYF. CDR3 bases: TGCAGCGCCGACAGGGTACAGGGAGAGACCCAGTACTTC.

This rearrangement joins TRBV27 to TRBJ2-6, with D maybe TRBD1 (5 bases). The CDR3 is made up of 16 amino acids. Germline V CDR1 and CDR2: MNHEY, SMNVEV (reference sequence). Trimming shortened V by 2 bases and J by 4 bases, and 12 bases separated the two germline ends. For the CDR3, the DNA is TGTGCCAGCAGTTTAATGTTAGGGGCCGGGGCCAACGTCCTGACTTTC. This gives the protein CASSLMLGAGANVLTF.

This clonotype was detected only a few times. This chain links TRBV29-1 with TRBJ2-1, with 10 positions matching TRBD1. The germline V gene has CDR1 SQVTM and CDR2 ANQGSEA. This CDR3 is built from 16 residues. The V segment lost 4 bases and the J segment 5 bases; nucleotides outside the gene matches: 11. As DNA, the CDR3 is TGCAGCGTTGCGATCGGAGGACAGGGGGATAACAATGAGCAGTTCTTC. This encodes CSVAIGGQGDNNEQFF.

This clonotype was counted ten times or more. The DNA for the CDR3 is TGTGCCACCAGTCCGCCGGGACGAGGTGGAGAGACCCAGTACTTC. Amino acid sequence: CATSPPGRGGETQYF. This chain connects TRBV24-1 to TRBJ2-5, with D perhaps being TRBD1 or TRBD2 (5 bases each). Per the germline V gene, CDR1 is KGHDR and CDR2 is SFDVKD. The CDR3 is 15 residues long. V shed 6 bases and J shed 4 bases, with 17 bases lying between them.

This clonotype was observed many times. This chain links TRBV7-2 with TRBJ2-3; D not certain. CDR3 size: 14 residues. CDR1 is SGHTA and CDR2 is FQGNSA in the germline V gene. V shed 3 bases and J shed 3 bases, with 10 bases lying between them. The chain's CDR3 is CASSFLVTTDTQYF. In nucleotides, the CDR3 is TGTGCCAGCAGCTTTCTAGTTACGACAGATACGCAGTATTTT.